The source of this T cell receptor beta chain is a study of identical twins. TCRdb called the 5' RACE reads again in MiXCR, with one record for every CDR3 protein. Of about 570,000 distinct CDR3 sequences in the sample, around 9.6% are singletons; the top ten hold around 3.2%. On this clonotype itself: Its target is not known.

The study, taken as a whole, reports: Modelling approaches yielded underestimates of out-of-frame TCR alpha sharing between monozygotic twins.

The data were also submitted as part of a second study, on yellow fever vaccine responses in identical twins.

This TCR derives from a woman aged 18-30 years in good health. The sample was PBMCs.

As DNA, the CDR3 is TGCAGCGTTGTAGGGAGACAAGAGACCCAGTACTTC. Translating gives CSVVGRQETQYF. The gene calls are TRBV29-1 and TRBJ2-5; a weak D match, TRBD2 (5 bases). This CDR3 region has 12 residues. In germline, CDR1 is SQVTM, CDR2 ANQGSEA. Trimming removed 4 bases from V and 2 bases from J, with 8 bases in between.